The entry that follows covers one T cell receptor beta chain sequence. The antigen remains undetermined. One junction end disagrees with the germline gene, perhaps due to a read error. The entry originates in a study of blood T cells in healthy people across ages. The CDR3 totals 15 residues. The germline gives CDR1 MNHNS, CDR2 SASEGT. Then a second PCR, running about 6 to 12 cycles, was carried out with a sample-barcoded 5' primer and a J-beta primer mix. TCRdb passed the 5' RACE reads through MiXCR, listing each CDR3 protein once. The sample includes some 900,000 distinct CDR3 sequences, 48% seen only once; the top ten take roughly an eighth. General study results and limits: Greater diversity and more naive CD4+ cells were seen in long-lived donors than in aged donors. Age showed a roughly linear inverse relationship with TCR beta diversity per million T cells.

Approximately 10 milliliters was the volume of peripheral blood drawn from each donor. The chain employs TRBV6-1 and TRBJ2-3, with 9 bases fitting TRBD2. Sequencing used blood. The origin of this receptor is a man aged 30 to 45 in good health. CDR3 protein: CAVSEAGGLTDTQYF. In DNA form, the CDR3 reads TGTGCCGTCAGTGAAGCGGGGGGCCTCACAGATACACAGTATTTT.